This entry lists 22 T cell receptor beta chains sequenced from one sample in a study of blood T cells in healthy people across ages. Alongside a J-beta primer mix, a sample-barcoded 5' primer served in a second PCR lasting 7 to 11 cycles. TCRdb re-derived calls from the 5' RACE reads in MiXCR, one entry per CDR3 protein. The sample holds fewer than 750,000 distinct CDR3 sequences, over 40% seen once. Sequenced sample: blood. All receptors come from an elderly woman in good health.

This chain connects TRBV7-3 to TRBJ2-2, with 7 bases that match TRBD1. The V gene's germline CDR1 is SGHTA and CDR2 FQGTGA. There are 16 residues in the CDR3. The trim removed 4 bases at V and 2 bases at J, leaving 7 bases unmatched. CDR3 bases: TGTGCCAGCAGCTCCTCCGGGACAGAAAACACCGGGGAGCTGTTTTTT. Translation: CASSSSGTENTGELFF.

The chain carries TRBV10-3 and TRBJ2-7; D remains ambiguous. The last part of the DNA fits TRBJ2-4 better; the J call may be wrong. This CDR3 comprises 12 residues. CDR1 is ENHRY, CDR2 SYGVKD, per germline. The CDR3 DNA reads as TGTGCCATCAGTGACCGAGAAAACATTCAGTACTTC. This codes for CAISDRENIQYF.

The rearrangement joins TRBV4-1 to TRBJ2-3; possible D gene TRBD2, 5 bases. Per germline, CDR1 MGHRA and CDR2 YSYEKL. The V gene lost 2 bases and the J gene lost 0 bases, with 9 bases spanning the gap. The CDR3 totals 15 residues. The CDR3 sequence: CASSQLEESTDTQYF. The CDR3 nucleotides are TGCGCCAGCAGCCAACTGGAGGAGAGCACAGATACGCAGTATTTT.

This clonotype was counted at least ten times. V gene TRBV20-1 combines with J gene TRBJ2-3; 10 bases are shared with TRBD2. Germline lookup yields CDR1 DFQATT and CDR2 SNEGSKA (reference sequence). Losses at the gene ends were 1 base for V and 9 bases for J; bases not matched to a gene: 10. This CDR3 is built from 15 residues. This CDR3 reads CSARGASGGRWTQYF. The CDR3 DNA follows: TGCAGTGCTAGAGGGGCTAGCGGGGGAAGGTGGACGCAGTATTTT.

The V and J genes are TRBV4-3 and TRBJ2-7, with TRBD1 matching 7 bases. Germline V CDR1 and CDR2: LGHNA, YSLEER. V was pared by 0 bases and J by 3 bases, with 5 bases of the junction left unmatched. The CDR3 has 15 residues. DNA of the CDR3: TGCGCCAGCAGCCAAGATAAGGACAGGTTCTACGAGCAGTACTTC. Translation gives CASSQDKDRFYEQYF.

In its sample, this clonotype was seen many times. The CDR3 DNA sequence: TGCAGTGCTAGAGCAGGCGGGACGAGCACAGATACGCAGTATTTT. This codes for CSARAGGTSTDTQYF. V is TRBV20-1 and J is TRBJ2-3, with D perhaps matching TRBD2 (6 bases). V was shortened by 1 base and J by 0 bases, with 11 bases between the two germline ends. CDR3 length: 15 amino acids. Germline V gene data show CDR1 as DFQATT and CDR2 as SNEGSKA (reference sequence).

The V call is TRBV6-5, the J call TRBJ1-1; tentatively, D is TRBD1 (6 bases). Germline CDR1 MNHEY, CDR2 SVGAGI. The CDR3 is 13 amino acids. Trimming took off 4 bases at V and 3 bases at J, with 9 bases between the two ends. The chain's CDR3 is CASSSRGHTEAFF. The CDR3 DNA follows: TGTGCCAGCAGTTCCCGGGGGCACACTGAAGCTTTCTTT.

CDR3 nucleotides: TGCAGTCGCCTTAGGGGGAATGAGCAGTTCTTC. It encodes CSRLRGNEQFF. The rearrangement uses TRBV20-1 and TRBJ2-1; possibly TRBD1 for D (6 bases). This CDR3 has 11 amino acids. V lost 8 bases and J 7 bases, leaving 12 bases between the germline ends. In germline, CDR1 is DFQATT, CDR2 SNEGSKA (reference sequence).

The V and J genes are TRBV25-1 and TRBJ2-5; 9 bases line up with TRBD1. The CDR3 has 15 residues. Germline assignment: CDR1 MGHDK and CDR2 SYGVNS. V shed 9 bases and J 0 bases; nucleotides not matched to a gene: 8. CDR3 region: CASRAGTGYQETQYF. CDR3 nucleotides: TGTGCCAGTAGGGCCGGGACAGGGTACCAAGAGACCCAGTACTTC.

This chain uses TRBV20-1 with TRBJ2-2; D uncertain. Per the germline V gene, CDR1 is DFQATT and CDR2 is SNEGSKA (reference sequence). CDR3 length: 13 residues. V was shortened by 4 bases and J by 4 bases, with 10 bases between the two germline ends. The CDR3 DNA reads TGCAGTGCTAACCGACCCACCACCGGGGAGCTGTTTTTT. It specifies CSANRPTTGELFF.

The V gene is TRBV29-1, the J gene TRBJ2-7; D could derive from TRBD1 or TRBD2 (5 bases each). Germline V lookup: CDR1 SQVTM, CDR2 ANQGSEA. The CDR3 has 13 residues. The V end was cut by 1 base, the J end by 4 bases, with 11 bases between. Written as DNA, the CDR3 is TGCAGCGTTGAAGTTACGGGGCCGTACGAGCAGTACTTC. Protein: CSVEVTGPYEQYF.

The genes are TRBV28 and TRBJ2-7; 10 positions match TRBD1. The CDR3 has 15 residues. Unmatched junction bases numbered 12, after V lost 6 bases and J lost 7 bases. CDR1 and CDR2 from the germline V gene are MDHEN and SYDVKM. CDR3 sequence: CASRGGTGASLEQYF. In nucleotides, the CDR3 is TGTGCCAGCAGGGGCGGGACAGGGGCATCATTGGAGCAGTACTTC. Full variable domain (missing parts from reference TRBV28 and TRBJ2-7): DVKVTQSSRYLVKRTGEKVFLECVQDMDHENMFWYRQDPGLGLRLIYFSYDVKMKEKGDIPEGYSVSREKKERFSLILESASTNQTSMYLCASRGGTGASLEQYFGPGTRLTVT.

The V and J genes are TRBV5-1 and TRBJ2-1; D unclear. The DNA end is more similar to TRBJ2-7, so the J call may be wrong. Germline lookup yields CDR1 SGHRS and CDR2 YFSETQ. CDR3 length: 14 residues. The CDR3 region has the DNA TGCGCCAGCAGCTCCGAGAGCTCCTACAATGAGCAGTACTTC. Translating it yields CASSSESSYNEQYF.

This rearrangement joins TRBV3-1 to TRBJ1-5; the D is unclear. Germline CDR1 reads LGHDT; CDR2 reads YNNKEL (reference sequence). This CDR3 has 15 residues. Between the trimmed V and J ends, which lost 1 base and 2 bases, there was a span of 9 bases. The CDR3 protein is CASSQGTSGNQPQHF. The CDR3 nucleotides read TGTGCCAGCAGCCAAGGTACCTCTGGCAATCAGCCCCAGCATTTT.

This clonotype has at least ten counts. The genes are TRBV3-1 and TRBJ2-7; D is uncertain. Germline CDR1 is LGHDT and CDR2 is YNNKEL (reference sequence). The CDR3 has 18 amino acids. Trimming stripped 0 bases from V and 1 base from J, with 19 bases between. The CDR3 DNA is TGTGCCAGCAGCCAAGATCCCTTCCGGGTCTCCAGATCCTACGAGCAGTACTTC. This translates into CASSQDPFRVSRSYEQYF.

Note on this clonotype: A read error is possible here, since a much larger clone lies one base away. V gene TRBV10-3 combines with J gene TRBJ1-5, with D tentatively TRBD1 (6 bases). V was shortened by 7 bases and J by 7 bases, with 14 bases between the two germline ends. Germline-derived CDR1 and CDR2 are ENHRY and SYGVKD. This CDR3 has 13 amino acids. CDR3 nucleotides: TGTGCCATCACGGGGGACCAGGGGCAGCCCCAGCATTTT. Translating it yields CAITGDQGQPQHF.

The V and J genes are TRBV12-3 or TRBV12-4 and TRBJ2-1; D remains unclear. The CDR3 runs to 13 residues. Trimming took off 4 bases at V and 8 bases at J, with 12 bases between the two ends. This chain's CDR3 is CASSSDRLHEQFF. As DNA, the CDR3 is TGTGCCAGCAGTTCTGACCGCCTCCATGAGCAGTTCTTC.

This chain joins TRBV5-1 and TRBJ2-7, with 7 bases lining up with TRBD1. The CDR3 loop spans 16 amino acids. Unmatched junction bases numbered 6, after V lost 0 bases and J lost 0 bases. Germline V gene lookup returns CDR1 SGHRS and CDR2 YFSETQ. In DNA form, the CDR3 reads TGCGCCAGCAGCTTGGTACAGGGGAGATACTCCTACGAGCAGTACTTC. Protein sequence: CASSLVQGRYSYEQYF.

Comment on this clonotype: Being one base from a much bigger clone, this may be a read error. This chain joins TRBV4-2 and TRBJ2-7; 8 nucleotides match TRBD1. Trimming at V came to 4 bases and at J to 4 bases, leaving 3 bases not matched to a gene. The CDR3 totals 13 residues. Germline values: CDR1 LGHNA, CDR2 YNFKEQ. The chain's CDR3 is CASSPDREYEQYF. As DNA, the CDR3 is TGTGCCAGCAGCCCGGACAGGGAATACGAGCAGTACTTC.

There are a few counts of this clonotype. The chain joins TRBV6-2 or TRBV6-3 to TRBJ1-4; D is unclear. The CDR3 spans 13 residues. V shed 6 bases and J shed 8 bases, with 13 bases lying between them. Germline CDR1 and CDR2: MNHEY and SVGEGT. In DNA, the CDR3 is TGTGCCAGCAGGGGGAGTGGGAAGGAAAAACTGTTTTTT. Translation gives CASRGSGKEKLFF.

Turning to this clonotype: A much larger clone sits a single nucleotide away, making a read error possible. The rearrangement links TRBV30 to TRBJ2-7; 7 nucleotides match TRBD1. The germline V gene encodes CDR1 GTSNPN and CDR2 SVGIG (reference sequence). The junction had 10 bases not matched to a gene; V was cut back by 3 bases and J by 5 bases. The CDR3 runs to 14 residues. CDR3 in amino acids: CAWSVDREVNEQYF. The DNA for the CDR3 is TGTGCCTGGAGCGTTGACAGGGAAGTCAACGAGCAGTACTTC.

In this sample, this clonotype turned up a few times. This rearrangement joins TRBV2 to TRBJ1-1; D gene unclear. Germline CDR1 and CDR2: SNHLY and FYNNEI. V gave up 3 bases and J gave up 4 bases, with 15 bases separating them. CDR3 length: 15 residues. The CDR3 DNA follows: TGTGCCAGCAGTGAGTTGATGGGGAAAATCACTGAAGCTTTCTTT. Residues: CASSELMGKITEAFF. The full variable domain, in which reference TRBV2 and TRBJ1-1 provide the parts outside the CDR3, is EPEVTQTPSHQVTQMGQEVILRCVPISNHLYFYWYRQILGQKVEFLVSFYNNEISEKSEIFDDQFSVERPDGSNFTLKIRSTKLEDSAMYFCASSELMGKITEAFFGQGTRLTVV.